This TCR beta chain was observed in a study of T cells in Graves' hyperthyroidism and ophthalmopathy. This CDR3 has 15 amino acids. Germline CDR1 reads GTSNPN; CDR2 reads SVGIG (reference sequence). J lost 9 bases, V lost 1 base, and 14 bases had no gene match. It was RNA transcripts that yielded the amplified TCR beta CDR3 regions. In the first-round RT-PCR of the TCR CDR3, the HTBI primer set was used. A single record per CDR3 protein comes from TCRdb applying MiXCR to the multiplex PCR reads. The data hold over 250,000 distinct CDR3 sequences, with over 15% observed a single time. The PBMCs were sourced from fresh peripheral blood (10 ml).

The sequence was collected from a woman aged 55-70 years with Graves' ophthalmopathy. Sequenced sample: blood. The chain has TRBV30 and TRBJ2-5; TRBD2 agrees at 7 bases. The CDR3 here is CAWSGRGSGFGSQYF. CDR3 in DNA: TGTGCCTGGAGTGGGCGCGGGAGTGGGTTTGGTTCCCAGTACTTC.